The T cell receptor (beta chain) under discussion was sequenced for a study of T-cell reconstitution after alpha-beta-depleted transplantation in children. Study-wide points: From newly produced T cells came most of the T-cell counts and diversity one year after transplant. About two months after transplant, alpha-beta T cells reportedly came from several hundred expanded graft clones.

Molecular barcoding with unique molecular identifiers was used for the TCRbeta library. One entry per CDR3 protein, called by TCRdb with MiXCR from the PCR reads. The sample shows hundreds of thousands of distinct CDR3 sequences, roughly 11% of them seen only once. In this sample, this clonotype turned up many times. The antigen is undetermined. This sample comprised PBMCs, obtained before TCRalphabeta/CD19-depleted stem cell transplant. The receptor was isolated from a child in the first two years of life with acute myeloid leukemia, due to receive a stem cell transplant.

CDR3 residues: CASSRQGYIQYF. Here the CDR3 DNA reads TGTGCCAGCAGTCGACAGGGATACATTCAGTACTTC. The V call is TRBV12-3 or TRBV12-4, the J call TRBJ2-4; 7 bases align to TRBD1. V gave up 5 bases and J gave up 8 bases; unmatched junction bases: 3. This CDR3 region has 12 residues.